These 26 T cell receptor beta chains were all obtained from the same sample, sequenced in a study of T cell changes during pregnancy in multiple sclerosis. Clones were sequenced by immunoSEQ multiplex PCR, and TCRdb holds only the in-frame ones, with some missing. The profile shows about 100,000 clones, almost 95% of them singletons. This specimen was peripheral blood, taken before pregnancy. These receptor sequences come from a female donor with multiple sclerosis, enrolled in a pregnancy study.

This clone appeared once. The J gene is TRBJ2-3, the V gene TRBV27, with a possible D match to TRBD2 (6 bases). From germline, CDR1 is MNHEY and CDR2 SMNVEV (reference sequence). The V gene lost 4 bases and the J gene lost 6 bases, with 17 bases spanning the gap. The CDR3 length is 15 residues. CDR3 bases: TGTGCCAGCAGTTCCTCCGGGACTCCCTCGGATACGCAGTATTTT. Translating it yields CASSSSGTPSDTQYF.

The V and J genes are TRBV28 and TRBJ1-4; D not certain. Between the trimmed V and J ends, which lost 6 bases and 0 bases, there was a span of 8 bases. This CDR3 has 14 amino acids. Germline CDR1 and CDR2: MDHEN and SYDVKM. DNA for the CDR3: TGTGCCAGCAGACAGTTCGCAACTAATGAAAAACTGTTTTTT. The encoded protein is CASRQFATNEKLFF.

This chain connects TRBV6-5 to TRBJ1-2; no definite D call. CDR3 length equals 13 residues. Germline-derived CDR1 and CDR2 are MNHEY and SVGAGI. The germline V and J ends were trimmed by 5 bases and 4 bases, with 11 bases remaining between them. For the CDR3, the DNA is TGTGCCAGCAGTCCGGGTAGAGCCTATGGCTACACCTTC. This sequence encodes CASSPGRAYGYTF.

This clone was seen a handful of times. This chain uses TRBV18 with TRBJ1-1; D might be TRBD1 (5 bases). The CDR3 covers 13 residues. Germline values: CDR1 KGHSH, CDR2 LQKENI. The ends were cut back, 6 bases at V and 0 bases at J, with 8 bases in the middle. Here the CDR3 DNA reads TGTGCCAGCTCTGACAGCCTGAACACTGAAGCTTTCTTT. Translated, it gives CASSDSLNTEAFF. The whole variable domain, remainder taken from reference TRBV18 and TRBJ1-1, is NAGVMQNPRHLVRRRGQEARLRCSPMKGHSHVYWYRQLPEEGLKFMVYLQKENIIDESGMPKERFSAEFPKEGPSILRIQQVVRGDSAAYFCASSDSLNTEAFFGQGTRLTVV.

The chain carries TRBV2 and TRBJ2-7, with 7 nucleotides matching TRBD1. The CDR3 extends over 14 amino acids. Germline CDR1 and CDR2: SNHLY and FYNNEI. V was pared by 6 bases and J by 3 bases, with 8 bases of the junction left unmatched. The CDR3 DNA reads TGTGCCAGCAGGGGGACAGACCTAAGCTACGAGCAGTACTTC. Translating gives CASRGTDLSYEQYF.

The chain couples TRBV25-1 to TRBJ2-1; weak D call: TRBD2 (6 bases). Germline V gene sequence: CDR1 MGHDK, CDR2 SYGVNS. The CDR3 covers 13 residues. Between the trimmed V and J ends, which lost 4 bases and 8 bases, there was a span of 12 bases. The CDR3 reads CASSVGGWDEQFF. The DNA of the CDR3 is TGTGCCAGCAGTGTCGGGGGTTGGGATGAGCAGTTCTTC.

The V call is TRBV5-6, the J call TRBJ2-7; 7 bases fit TRBD2. V trimming: 4 bases; J trimming: 0 bases; junction bases outside the gene matches: 7. CDR3 length: 15 residues. Germline loops: CDR1 SGHDT, CDR2 YYEEEE. The CDR3 region is CASSGLAGGSYEQYF. Written as DNA, the CDR3 is TGTGCCAGCAGCGGGTTAGCGGGTGGCTCCTACGAGCAGTACTTC.

The gene calls are TRBV18 and TRBJ2-3; tentative D call: TRBD1 (5 bases). V was pared by 3 bases and J by 0 bases, with 10 bases between. Germline-derived CDR1 and CDR2 are KGHSH and LQKENI. CDR3 size: 15 residues. CDR3 sequence (DNA): TGTGCCAGCTCACCGGACACCCGGAGCACAGATACGCAGTATTTT. The encoded protein is CASSPDTRSTDTQYF.

This chain uses TRBV2 with TRBJ1-1; D unresolved. The CDR3 is made up of 16 amino acids. The ends were cut back, 8 bases at V and 0 bases at J, with 19 bases in the middle. Germline CDR1 is SNHLY and CDR2 is FYNNEI. The CDR3 DNA reads as TGTGCCAGCCCCCCTGGGGAAGCGGCCATGAACACTGAAGCTTTCTTT. It translates to CASPPGEAAMNTEAFF.

This CDR3 is CATSLLGEGAINEQFF. CDR3 sequence (DNA): TGTGCCACCAGCCTACTCGGTGAGGGGGCGATTAATGAGCAGTTCTTC. V gene TRBV15 combines with J gene TRBJ2-1; 7 bases agree with TRBD1. V gave up 5 bases and J gave up 7 bases; unmatched junction bases: 14. There are 16 residues in the CDR3. Germline V gene data show CDR1 as LNHNV and CDR2 as YYDKDF (reference sequence).

The V and J genes are TRBV30 and TRBJ1-1; TRBD1 is a possible D gene (6 bases). The CDR3 extends over 15 amino acids. The germline V gene encodes CDR1 GTSNPN and CDR2 SVGIG (reference sequence). Trimming cost V 3 bases and J 7 bases, with 21 bases left between them. In nucleotides, the CDR3 is TGTGCCTGGAGGGACCCGGCGGGCAGGGGATATGAAGCTTTCTTT. Translating it yields CAWRDPAGRGYEAFF. The full variable domain, with the rest looked up from reference TRBV30 and TRBJ1-1, is SQTIHQWPATLVQPVGSPLSLECTVEGTSNPNLYWYRQAAGRGLQLLFYSVGIGQISSEVPQNLSASRPQDRQFILSSKKLLLSDSGFYLCAWRDPAGRGYEAFFGQGTRLTVV.

The chain is built from TRBV2 and TRBJ2-2; 10 bases line up with TRBD1. The CDR3 consists of 16 residues. With V trimmed by 5 bases and J by 4 bases, 7 bases remained unmatched. CDR1 is SNHLY, CDR2 FYNNEI, per germline. The CDR3 is CASSHRDRGSTGELFF. Here the CDR3 DNA reads TGTGCCAGCAGTCACCGGGACAGGGGATCCACCGGGGAGCTGTTTTTT.

This clone has just a few counts. This sequence joins TRBV4-3 and TRBJ1-2; D is possibly TRBD1 (5 bases). CDR3 length equals 12 residues. Trimming left V 4 bases short and J 6 bases short, with 9 bases between. The V gene's germline CDR1 is LGHNA and CDR2 YSLEER. CDR3 region: CASSLWGDGYTF. The CDR3 nucleotides are TGCGCCAGCAGCCTTTGGGGGGATGGCTACACCTTC.

J is TRBJ1-5 and V is TRBV6-1; D gene ambiguous. Trimming removed 6 bases from V and 0 bases from J, with 12 bases in between. This CDR3 has 15 residues. CDR1 MNHNS and CDR2 SASEGT come from the germline V gene. The chain's CDR3 is CASRSGGYSNQPQHF. Here the CDR3 DNA reads TGTGCCAGCAGGTCAGGAGGGTATAGCAATCAGCCCCAGCATTTT.

The gene calls are TRBV5-1 and TRBJ2-2; 9 bases are a match to TRBD1. The germline V gene encodes CDR1 SGHRS and CDR2 YFSETQ. The junction had 5 bases not matched to a gene; V was cut back by 4 bases and J by 7 bases. The CDR3 has 14 residues. CDR3 coding DNA: TGCGCCAGCAGCCTACAGGGGGCTAGCGGGGAGCTGTTTTTT. It is translated as CASSLQGASGELFF.

Only one count was recorded for this clone. The rearrangement uses TRBV7-8 and TRBJ1-5, with D unresolved. Germline V gene sequence: CDR1 SGHVS, CDR2 FQNEAQ. The V end lost 5 bases, the J end lost 0 bases, and 17 bases lay between the germline ends. The CDR3 consists of 17 residues. The CDR3 bases are TGTGCCAGCAGCCCCACCCGTCCCGGGAATAGCAATCAGCCCCAGCATTTT. It codes for CASSPTRPGNSNQPQHF. Full variable domain (remainder filled in from reference TRBV7-8 and TRBJ1-5): GAGVSQSPRYKVAKRGQDVALRCDPISGHVSLFWYQQALGQGPEFLTYFQNEAQLDKSGLPSDRFFAERPEGSVSTLKIQRTQQEDSAVYLCASSPTRPGNSNQPQHFGDGTRLSIL.

The rearrangement links TRBV18 to TRBJ2-1; a weak D match, TRBD2 (5 bases). The CDR3 covers 16 residues. Germline loops: CDR1 KGHSH, CDR2 LQKENI. The germline V and J ends were trimmed by 7 bases and 4 bases, with 20 bases remaining between them. CDR3 DNA sequence: TGTGCCAGCTGGGATTGGGGAGAGAATAAGTACAATGAGCAGTTCTTC. Encoded protein: CASWDWGENKYNEQFF.

The CDR3 loop is CASSVEPGVVYNEQFF. The CDR3 DNA reads TGTGCCAGCAGCGTAGAGCCGGGAGTCGTTTACAATGAGCAGTTCTTC. The J gene is TRBJ2-1, the V gene TRBV9; D perhaps matches TRBD2 (6 bases). CDR1 SGDLS and CDR2 YYNGEE come from the germline V gene. There are 16 residues in the CDR3. Trimming pared 0 bases from V and 4 bases from J, leaving 14 bases between.

The chain uses TRBV7-3 and TRBJ2-2, with 9 bases aligning to TRBD1. CDR3 length: 15 residues. V lost 2 bases, J lost 7 bases, and 5 bases stayed unmatched. CDR1 is SGHTA, CDR2 FQGTGA, per germline. Here the CDR3 DNA reads TGTGCCAGCAGCTTAGAGACAGGGGGACTCGGGGAGCTGTTTTTT. Translated, it gives CASSLETGGLGELFF.

J is TRBJ2-7 and V is TRBV7-2, with 10 positions matching TRBD1. The length of the CDR3 is 14 residues. Per the germline V gene, CDR1 is SGHTA and CDR2 is FQGNSA. The junction had 5 bases not matched to a gene; V was cut back by 7 bases and J by 2 bases. The CDR3 region has the DNA TGTGCCAGCAACTTTGACAGGGGGCCCTACGAGCAGTACTTC. Translated: CASNFDRGPYEQYF.

J is TRBJ2-7 and V is TRBV29-1; a weak D match, TRBD2 (7 bases). V dropped 4 bases and J dropped 4 bases, with 17 bases sitting between them. Germline V CDR1 and CDR2: SQVTM, ANQGSEA. The CDR3 spans 14 residues. Here the CDR3 reads CSVARMGRGYEQYF. CDR3 sequence (DNA): TGCAGCGTTGCGAGAATGGGGAGGGGGTACGAGCAGTACTTC.

The chain is built from TRBV28 and TRBJ2-7; D may be TRBD1 (5 bases). Germline loops: CDR1 MDHEN, CDR2 SYDVKM. The CDR3 totals 15 residues. The ends were cut back, 1 base at V and 0 bases at J, with 10 bases in the middle. The CDR3 DNA is TGTGCCAGCAGTTTATTGAGTACAGGCTCCTACGAGCAGTACTTC. This sequence encodes CASSLLSTGSYEQYF.

The chain couples TRBV29-1 to TRBJ1-2; D possibly corresponds to TRBD1 (5 bases). Trimming removed 7 bases at V and 3 bases at J, with 9 bases between. CDR3 length: 11 residues. The V gene's germline CDR1 is SQVTM and CDR2 ANQGSEA. The CDR3 region has the DNA TGCAGCGCGCAGGGCGACTATGGCTACACCTTC. This codes for CSAQGDYGYTF. The complete variable domain, with remaining parts taken from reference TRBV29-1 and TRBJ1-2, reads SAVISQKPSRDICQRGTSLTIQCQVDSQVTMMFWYRQQPGQSLTLIATANQGSEATYESGFVIDKFPISRPNLTFSTLTVSNMSPEDSSIYLCSAQGDYGYTFGSGTRLTVV.

The chain couples TRBV12-5 to TRBJ1-5; D is unclear. The CDR3 totals 15 residues. The germline V gene has CDR1 LGHNT and CDR2 FRNRAP. Trimming cost V 6 bases and J 1 base, with 13 bases left between them. CDR3: CASGLGDTSNQPQHF. The CDR3 nucleotides are TGTGCTAGTGGACTAGGCGACACCAGCAATCAGCCCCAGCATTTT. Using reference TRBV12-5 and TRBJ1-5 for the parts outside the CDR3, the full variable domain is DARVTQTPRHKVTEMGQEVTMRCQPILGHNTVFWYRQTMMQGLELLAYFRNRAPLDDSGMPKDRFSAEMPDATLATLKIQPSEPRDSAVYFCASGLGDTSNQPQHFGDGTRLSIL.

The count of this clone is one. The rearrangement uses TRBV6-5 and TRBJ1-1; 8 bases agree with TRBD1. Germline assignment: CDR1 MNHEY and CDR2 SVGAGI. The V and J ends lost 4 bases and 5 bases, in that order; junction bases with no gene match: 6. This CDR3 spans 14 amino acids. The CDR3 sequence is CASSSWTGRTEAFF. For the CDR3, the DNA is TGTGCCAGCAGTTCGTGGACAGGGAGGACTGAAGCTTTCTTT.

The V and J genes are TRBV9 and TRBJ2-7, with a tentative D call TRBD2 (6 bases). The ends were cut back, 4 bases at V and 7 bases at J, with 18 bases in the middle. There are 14 residues in the CDR3. Looked up from germline, CDR1 is SGDLS and CDR2 is YYNGEE. CDR3 protein: CASSPTWGGGEQYF. CDR3 bases: TGTGCCAGCAGCCCGACCTGGGGAGGAGGAGAGCAGTACTTC.